The source of this T cell receptor beta chain is a study of Graves' ophthalmopathy and Graves' hyperthyroidism. At least ten counts were recorded for this clonotype. The TCR beta CDR3 regions underwent amplification from RNA transcripts. Investigators did first-round RT-PCR with HTBI primers, then second-round multiplex PCR. MiXCR was run by TCRdb on the multiplex PCR reads, yielding one entry per CDR3 protein. The repertoire has 650,000 to 900,000 distinct CDR3 sequences, roughly two fifths of them found once; the top ten carry about 40%. The TCR was taken from an adult man with Graves' ophthalmopathy. Sequences were obtained from peripheral blood.

The CDR3 coding sequence is TGTGCCACCAAAGCGCAGGGGCGGGAGACCCAGTACTTC. It yields the protein CATKAQGRETQYF. V gene TRBV12-3 or TRBV12-4 combines with J gene TRBJ2-5, with TRBD1 as a possible D gene (6 bases). V dropped 10 bases and J dropped 5 bases, with 17 bases sitting between them. The CDR3 runs 13 residues.